A selection of T cell receptor beta chains follows, all from one sample in a study of OX40 agonist ivuxolimab in advanced cancers. Sequenced by immunoSEQ multiplex PCR; TCRdb stores in-frame clones only, minus some. The sample lists 50,000 to 80,000 clones, about 85% occurring once. The specimen comprised CD4+ or CD8+ T cells sorted from blood, sampled in a trial of the OX40 agonist ivuxolimab. These receptor sequences come from an adult with an advanced solid tumor such as melanoma, head and neck, liver or kidney cancer. Each CDR3 is given with its conserved first and last residue. D genes are given only for firm matches. For some rows the clone size is stated as once, few or many, or as a class when expanded; others skip it.

D gene | J gene | clone size | V gene | CDR3 DNA | CDR3 protein
TRBD1 | TRBJ1-1 | - | TRBV4-2 | TGTGCCAGCAGCCAGGACCCGGGACAGACTGAAGCTTTCTTT | CASSQDPGQTEAFF
- | TRBJ1-2 | - | TRBV7-8 | TGTGCCAGCAGCTCCCCCCGAGGGTCCGGGAACTATGGCTACACCTTC | CASSSPRGSGNYGYTF
- | TRBJ2-5 | - | TRBV5-8 | TGTGCCAGCAGCTTGGAAGGGACTCTGCAGTACTTC | CASSLEGTLQYF
- | TRBJ1-4 | - | TRBV30 | TGTGCAGCAGAGGAAGCTAATGAAAAACTGTTTTTT | CAAEEANEKLFF
- | TRBJ1-2 | - | TRBV7-8 | TGTGCCAGCAGCTTAGGTGGGGGCCGGAACTATGGCTACACCTTC | CASSLGGGRNYGYTF
- | TRBJ1-2 | - | TRBV15 | TGTGCCACCAGCACAAGCAACTATGGCTACACCTTC | CATSTSNYGYTF
TRBD2 | TRBJ2-1 | - | TRBV5-1 | TGCGCCAGCAGCTTGGGACTAGCGGGGGGGTGGAATGAGCAGTTCTTC | CASSLGLAGGWNEQFF
TRBD2 | TRBJ2-7 | - | TRBV18 | TGTGCCAGCTCACCACCAAGTTTAGCGGGAGGGGTATACGAGCAGTACTTC | CASSPPSLAGGVYEQYF
- | TRBJ2-5 | - | TRBV15 | TGTGCCACCAGCAGAGAACCGCGCGAGACCCAGTACTTC | CATSREPRETQYF
- | TRBJ1-3 | - | TRBV9 | TGTGCCAGCAGCCCTCAACCGGGACGATCGGGAACCTACTCTGGAAACACCATATATTTT | CASSPQPGRSGTYSGNTIYF
- | TRBJ1-5 | - | TRBV10-3 | TGTGCCATCACTCAGGGCGAGGATCAGCCCCAGCATTTT | CAITQGEDQPQHF
- | TRBJ2-3 | - | TRBV10-1 | TGCGCCAGCAGTGAATCGTTCCGTGATACGCAGTATTTT | CASSESFRDTQYF
- | TRBJ2-1 | - | TRBV11-2 | TGTGCCAGCAGCTTAGCGGTCGGTACCTACAATGAGCAGTTCTTC | CASSLAVGTYNEQFF
- | TRBJ2-5 | - | TRBV30 | TGTGCCTGGAGTGGAGGGGCGTACCAAGAGACCCAGTACTTC | CAWSGGAYQETQYF
- | TRBJ2-5 | - | TRBV5-6 | TGTGCCAGCAGCCTAGTACTAGATCCAGAGACCCAGTACTTC | CASSLVLDPETQYF
TRBD2 | TRBJ2-7 | - | TRBV28 | TGTGCCAGCAGTCTAACGCTGACTAGCGGGAATTCCGAGCAGTACTTC | CASSLTLTSGNSEQYF
- | TRBJ1-1 | - | TRBV7-9 | TGTGCCAGCAGCTTATTGCAGGACAGCACTGAAGCTTTCTTT | CASSLLQDSTEAFF
- | TRBJ1-2 | - | TRBV28 | TGTGCCAGCAGTTTAGGGGGAGGGACGGTCTATGGCTACACCTTC | CASSLGGGTVYGYTF
TRBD1 | TRBJ1-1 | once | TRBV10-3 | TGTGCCATCAGCGGACAGGGGTTGAACACTGAAGCTTTCTTT | CAISGQGLNTEAFF
- | TRBJ2-3 | - | TRBV7-9 | TGTGCCAGCAGCCGGCAGGCAGGCACAGATACGCAGTATTTT | CASSRQAGTDTQYF
TRBD1 | TRBJ1-1 | - | TRBV7-3 | TGTGCCAGCAGCGTCACAGGGGGAAACACTGAAGCTTTCTTT | CASSVTGGNTEAFF
- | TRBJ2-5 | - | TRBV7-6 | TGTGCCAGCAGCTTAGAGAATCAGGGGTGGCAAGAGACCCAGTACTTC | CASSLENQGWQETQYF
TRBD2 | TRBJ2-2 | - | TRBV30 | TGTGCCTGCCCGGTAGCGGGACCCAACACCGGGGAGCTGTTTTTT | CACPVAGPNTGELFF
- | TRBJ1-6 | - | TRBV2 | TGTGCCAGCATTCGGGACGCGGGGTCACCCCTCCACTTT | CASIRDAGSPLHF
- | TRBJ1-2 | - | TRBV30 | TGTGCCTGGAGCGAAAGAGGGGGCTACACCTTC | CAWSERGGYTF
- | TRBJ1-4 | once | TRBV9 | TGTGCCAGCAGCCCCCGACAGGCCTCTAATGAAAAACTGTTTTTT | CASSPRQASNEKLFF
- | TRBJ2-3 | - | TRBV5-1 | TGCGCCAGCAGCTTGGAGGGTAGAGGAACAGATACGCAGTATTTT | CASSLEGRGTDTQYF
- | TRBJ1-3 | - | TRBV30 | TGTGCCTGGAGTGTATTCAGGCGAGGGCATGGAAACACCATATATTTT | CAWSVFRRGHGNTIYF
- | TRBJ1-2 | - | TRBV28 | TGTGCCAGCAGTTTCTCGCTAGATGGCTACACCTTC | CASSFSLDGYTF
TRBD1 | TRBJ2-5 | - | TRBV5-6 | TGTGCCAGCAGCGACGGGACAGGCAGACCCCAAGAGACCCAGTACTTC | CASSDGTGRPQETQYF
TRBD1 | TRBJ1-2 | - | TRBV6-1 | TGTGCCAGCAGGGAAGAGTTCGGACAGGGGACTAACTATGGCTACACCTTC | CASREEFGQGTNYGYTF
TRBD1 | TRBJ1-4 | once | TRBV27 | TGTGCCAGCACTCATACAGGGGGGGGTGAAAAACTGTTTTTT | CASTHTGGGEKLFF
TRBD2 | TRBJ2-3 | few | TRBV10-3 | TGTGCCATCAGTAGTAGACTAGCGGGACTTAGCACAGATACGCAGTATTTT | CAISSRLAGLSTDTQYF
- | TRBJ1-1 | few | TRBV6-5 | TGTGCCAGCAGTCCAGTCGGGCGGGGTACTGAAGCTTTCTTT | CASSPVGRGTEAFF
- | TRBJ2-1 | - | TRBV11-2 | TGTGCCAGCAGCTTAGAACGGGAGTCCTACAATGAGCAGTTCTTC | CASSLERESYNEQFF
TRBD2 | TRBJ2-1 | - | TRBV28 | TGTGCCAGCAGTTCCACGGGCGGGAGGAGTGACAATGAGCAGTTCTTC | CASSSTGGRSDNEQFF
TRBD2 | TRBJ2-2 | - | TRBV6-6 | TGTGCCAGCAGCCAGGGACTAGCGGGGAACACCGGGGAGCTGTTTTTT | CASSQGLAGNTGELFF
- | TRBJ2-1 | - | TRBV15 | TGTGCCACCCGGACAGGCGCGGGATCCTACAATGAGCAGTTCTTC | CATRTGAGSYNEQFF
- | TRBJ2-7 | - | TRBV6-4 | TGTGCCAGCAGTGACTCGATTGGCCAGGGTGACAACGAGCAGTACTTC | CASSDSIGQGDNEQYF
- | TRBJ2-7 | - | TRBV5-4 | TGTGCCAGCAGCCCGGGGAGGCACTCCTACGAGCAGTACTTC | CASSPGRHSYEQYF
- | TRBJ1-1 | - | TRBV7-2 | TGTGCCAGCAGCTTCCAGGGGACTGAAGCTTTCTTT | CASSFQGTEAFF
- | TRBJ2-5 | many | TRBV5-1 | TGCGCCAGCAGCTCCATGGGGGAGACCCAGTACTTC | CASSSMGETQYF
TRBD2 | TRBJ2-5 | - | TRBV19 | TGTGCCAGTAGTTCGGGGCTAGCGGGGGGGCAAGAGACCCAGTACTTC | CASSSGLAGGQETQYF
- | TRBJ2-5 | - | TRBV9 | TGTGCCAGCAGCCCATGGGCGTCGGGGCAAGAGGCCCAGTACTTC | CASSPWASGQEAQYF
- | TRBJ2-1 | - | TRBV5-1 | TGCGCCAGCAGCTTACTAGTACGGAATGAGCAGTTCTTC | CASSLLVRNEQFF
- | TRBJ1-2 | - | TRBV5-8 | TGTGCCCCCCACTCCACCAGGGGCTGGTCATGCGGCTATGGCTACACCTTC | CAPHSTRGWSCGYGYTF
TRBD1 | TRBJ2-3 | - | TRBV2 | TGTGCCAGCAGTGGGGGCCGGGACAGGGCGGCAGATACGCAGTATTTT | CASSGGRDRAADTQYF
- | TRBJ1-2 | - | TRBV2 | TGTGCCAGCAGAGAAACTTATGGCTACACCTTC | CASRETYGYTF
- | TRBJ2-7 | - | TRBV9 | TGTGCCAGCAGCGTAGCGCGATCCTCCTACGAGCAGTACTTC | CASSVARSSYEQYF